This TCR beta chain came from a study of blood T cell repertoires in COVID-19. In the study overall: The samples span acute and convalescent COVID-19 from the United States, Italy and Spain. PBMCs, B-cell-depleted T cells, or T cells were the source of the cDNA or gDNA that made up the material.

As handled by the study authors: It was from reference gene primer amplification that nucleated cell counts were estimated. Only in-frame clones appear in the TCRdb table, and some are missing; sequencing was by immunoSEQ multiplex PCR. V, J and clone size are those of that table, while D and trimming were read from the DNA. The repertoire includes about 380,000 clones, 85% of them detected once, and under 4% sits in the top ten. Germline CDR1 and CDR2: SGHRS and YFSETQ. The CDR3 has 16 amino acids. Trimming shortened V by 1 base and J by 1 base, and 14 bases separated the two germline ends. In its sample, this clone was seen a few times.

The sequenced material came from peripheral blood. The rearrangement joins TRBV5-1 to TRBJ2-5, with D possibly TRBD2 on 5 matching bases. This clonotype was sampled from a young woman with acute or convalescent COVID-19. The CDR3 region has the DNA TGCGCCAGCAGCTTGCGAGGAAGCGGCTCCCAAGAGACCCAGTACTTC. Protein: CASSLRGSGSQETQYF.